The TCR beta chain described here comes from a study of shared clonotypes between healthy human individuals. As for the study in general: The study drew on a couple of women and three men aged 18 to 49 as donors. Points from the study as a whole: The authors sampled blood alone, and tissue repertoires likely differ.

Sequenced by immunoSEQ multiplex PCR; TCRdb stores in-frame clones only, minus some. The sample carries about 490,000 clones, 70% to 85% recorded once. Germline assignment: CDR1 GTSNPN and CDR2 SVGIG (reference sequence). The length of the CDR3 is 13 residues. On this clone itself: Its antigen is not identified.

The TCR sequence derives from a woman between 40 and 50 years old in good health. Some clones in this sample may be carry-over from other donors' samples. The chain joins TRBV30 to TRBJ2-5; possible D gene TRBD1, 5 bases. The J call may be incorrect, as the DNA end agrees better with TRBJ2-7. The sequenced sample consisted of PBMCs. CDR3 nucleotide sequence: TGTGCCTGGAGTGCGTCAGGACACTACGAGCAGTACTTC. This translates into CAWSASGHYEQYF.